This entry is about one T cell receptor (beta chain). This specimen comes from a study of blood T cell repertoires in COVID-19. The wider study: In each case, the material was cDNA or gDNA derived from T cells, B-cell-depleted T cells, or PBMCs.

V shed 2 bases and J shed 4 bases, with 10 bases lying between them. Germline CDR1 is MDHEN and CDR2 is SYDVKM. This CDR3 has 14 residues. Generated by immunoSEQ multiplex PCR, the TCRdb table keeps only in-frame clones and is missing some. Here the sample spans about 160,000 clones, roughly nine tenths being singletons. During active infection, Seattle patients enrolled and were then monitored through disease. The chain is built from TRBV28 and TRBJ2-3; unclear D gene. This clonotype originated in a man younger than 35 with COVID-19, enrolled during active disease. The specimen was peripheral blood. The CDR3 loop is CASSLSRVADTQYF. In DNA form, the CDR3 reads TGTGCCAGCAGTTTAAGCCGGGTTGCAGATACGCAGTATTTT. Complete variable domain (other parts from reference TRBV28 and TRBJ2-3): DVKVTQSSRYLVKRTGEKVFLECVQDMDHENMFWYRQDPGLGLRLIYFSYDVKMKEKGDIPEGYSVSREKKERFSLILESASTNQTSMYLCASSLSRVADTQYFGPGTRLTVL.